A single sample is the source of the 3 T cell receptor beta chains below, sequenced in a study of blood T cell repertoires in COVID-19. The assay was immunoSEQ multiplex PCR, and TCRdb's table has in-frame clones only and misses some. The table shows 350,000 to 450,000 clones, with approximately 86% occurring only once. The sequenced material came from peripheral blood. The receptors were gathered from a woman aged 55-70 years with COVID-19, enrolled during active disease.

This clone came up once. As DNA, the CDR3 is TGCGCCAGCAGCTTGGGAGTCGCCGGTTCGGACACCATATATTTT. It translates to CASSLGVAGSDTIYF. The chain recombines TRBV5-1 with TRBJ1-3; no clear D. V was shortened by 0 bases and J by 8 bases, with 15 bases between the two germline ends. Germline CDR1 SGHRS, CDR2 YFSETQ. The CDR3 covers 15 residues.

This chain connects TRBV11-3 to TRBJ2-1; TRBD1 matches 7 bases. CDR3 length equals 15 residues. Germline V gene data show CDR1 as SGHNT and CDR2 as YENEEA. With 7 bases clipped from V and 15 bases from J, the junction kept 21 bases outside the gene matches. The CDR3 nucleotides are TGTGCCAGCACCCCCCCGGGACAGTCCCAAATAGCGTTGTTCTTC. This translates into CASTPPGQSQIALFF. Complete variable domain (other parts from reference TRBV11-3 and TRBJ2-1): EAGVVQSPRYKIIEKKQPVAFWCNPISGHNTLYWYLQNLGQGPELLIRYENEEAVDDSQLPKDRFSAERLKGVDSTLKIQPAELGDSAVYLCASTPPGQSQIALFFGPGTRLTVL.

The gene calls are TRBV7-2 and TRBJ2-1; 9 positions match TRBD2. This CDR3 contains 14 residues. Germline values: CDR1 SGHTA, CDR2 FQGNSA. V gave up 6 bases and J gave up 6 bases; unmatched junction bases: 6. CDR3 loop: CASRYAGGPNEQFF. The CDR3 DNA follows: TGTGCCAGCAGGTATGCGGGGGGGCCCAATGAGCAGTTCTTC.